This is a list of T cell receptor beta chains from one sample in a study of control samples from healthy donors and cancer patients. The protocol was immunoSEQ multiplex PCR, while the TCRdb copy is restricted to in-frame clones and leaves out a portion. The profile shows roughly 120,000 clones, 85% to 95% of them singletons. The sequencing sample was made of PBMCs. These receptor sequences come from a man between 45 and 60 years old with head and neck cancer. Both conserved end residues are part of each CDR3. The order of the fields is J gene, V gene, clone size, D gene, CDR3 length, CDR3 DNA, CDR3 protein. A D gene is named only where the DNA matches it firmly. Rows may omit the clone size; those that give it use once, few, many or a size class.

j_gene: TRBJ2-5
v_gene: TRBV15
abundance: few
d_gene: NA
len: 15
CDR3nt: TGTGCCACCAGCACCGGACGGCAAAGGGGGGAGACCCAGTACTTC
CDR3aa: CATSTGRQRGETQYF

j_gene: TRBJ2-1
v_gene: TRBV11-2
abundance: NA
d_gene: TRBD2
len: 16
CDR3nt: TGTGCCAGCAGCTTGGGTAGCGGGTATCCCTACAATGAGCAGTTCTTC
CDR3aa: CASSLGSGYPYNEQFF

j_gene: TRBJ1-1
v_gene: TRBV28
abundance: NA
d_gene: NA
len: 13
CDR3nt: TGTGCCAGCAGTACAATACAGGGCCTTGAAGCTTTCTTT
CDR3aa: CASSTIQGLEAFF

j_gene: TRBJ1-1
v_gene: TRBV4-2
abundance: NA
d_gene: TRBD1
len: 17
CDR3nt: TGTGCCAGCAGCCCGGGCGCGCCGGGACAGGGGAGACCTGAAGCTTTCTTT
CDR3aa: CASSPGAPGQGRPEAFF

j_gene: TRBJ2-2
v_gene: TRBV5-1
abundance: NA
d_gene: TRBD2
len: 17
CDR3nt: TGCGCCAGCAGCTCCGTTCCTAGCGGGGGGGTGTCCGGGGAGCTGTTTTTT
CDR3aa: CASSSVPSGGVSGELFF

j_gene: TRBJ2-7
v_gene: TRBV15
abundance: NA
d_gene: TRBD1
len: 14
CDR3nt: TGTGCCACCAGCAGGGACAGGACTGCCTACGAGCAGTACTTC
CDR3aa: CATSRDRTAYEQYF

j_gene: TRBJ1-2
v_gene: TRBV28
abundance: NA
d_gene: TRBD1
len: 14
CDR3nt: TGTGCCAGCAGTTTCGGCCCAGGGGGCTATGGCTACACCTTC
CDR3aa: CASSFGPGGYGYTF

j_gene: TRBJ1-4
v_gene: TRBV27
abundance: NA
d_gene: NA
len: 11
CDR3nt: TGTGCCAGCAGTTCTAATGAAAAACTGTTTTTT
CDR3aa: CASSSNEKLFF

j_gene: TRBJ2-7
v_gene: TRBV13
abundance: NA
d_gene: NA
len: 12
CDR3nt: TGTGCCAGCAGCTTAGAGGATTTCGAGCAGTACTTC
CDR3aa: CASSLEDFEQYF

j_gene: TRBJ1-1
v_gene: TRBV9
abundance: NA
d_gene: TRBD1
len: 14
CDR3nt: TGTGCCAGCAGCCCGAGGACAGGGTACACTGAAGCTTTCTTT
CDR3aa: CASSPRTGYTEAFF

j_gene: TRBJ1-4
v_gene: TRBV9
abundance: NA
d_gene: TRBD1
len: 14
CDR3nt: TGTGCCAGCAGCGTAGGGACAGGGACTGAAAAACTGTTTTTT
CDR3aa: CASSVGTGTEKLFF

j_gene: TRBJ1-1
v_gene: TRBV2
abundance: NA
d_gene: NA
len: 15
CDR3nt: TGTGCCAGCAGTGAAGCAGCAGTTATGAACACTGAAGCTTTCTTT
CDR3aa: CASSEAAVMNTEAFF

j_gene: TRBJ2-1
v_gene: TRBV5-4
abundance: NA
d_gene: TRBD2
len: 19
CDR3nt: TGTGCCAGCAGCTCCAGGACTAGCGGGGGGTTCTTCTCCTACAATGAGCAGTTCTTC
CDR3aa: CASSSRTSGGFFSYNEQFF

j_gene: TRBJ1-5
v_gene: TRBV12-3/TRBV12-4
abundance: NA
d_gene: TRBD1
len: 13
CDR3nt: TGTGCCAGCAGCACAGGGGCCCCTCAGCCCCAGCATTTT
CDR3aa: CASSTGAPQPQHF

j_gene: TRBJ1-1
v_gene: TRBV7-9
abundance: NA
d_gene: NA
len: 12
CDR3nt: TGTGCCAGCAGCGCAGGGAACACTGAAGCTTTCTTT
CDR3aa: CASSAGNTEAFF

j_gene: TRBJ2-3
v_gene: TRBV3-1/TRBV3-2
abundance: NA
d_gene: NA
len: 14
CDR3nt: TGTGCCAGCAGCCAAGAGGGGGGCCGATTGGCGCAGTATTTT
CDR3aa: CASSQEGGRLAQYF

j_gene: TRBJ1-5
v_gene: TRBV5-1
abundance: once
d_gene: NA
len: 14
CDR3nt: TGCGCCAGCAGCTTGGACTGGGACAATCAGCCCCAGCATTTT
CDR3aa: CASSLDWDNQPQHF

j_gene: TRBJ1-2
v_gene: TRBV29-1
abundance: NA
d_gene: NA
len: 13
CDR3nt: TGCAGCGTTGAGGGAGGGGCCCACTATGGCTACACCTTC
CDR3aa: CSVEGGAHYGYTF

j_gene: TRBJ1-1
v_gene: TRBV5-1
abundance: NA
d_gene: NA
len: 13
CDR3nt: TGCGCCAGCAGCTTGGCCTTAAAAACTGAAGCTTTCTTT
CDR3aa: CASSLALKTEAFF

j_gene: TRBJ2-7
v_gene: TRBV7-8
abundance: NA
d_gene: NA
len: 15
CDR3nt: TGTGCCAGCAGCTTAGGGGGGCGCACCCCATACGAGCAGTACTTC
CDR3aa: CASSLGGRTPYEQYF

j_gene: TRBJ1-1
v_gene: TRBV4-3
abundance: NA
d_gene: TRBD1
len: 14
CDR3nt: TGCGCCAGCAGCTACAGGGGGATGAACACTGAAGCTTTCTTT
CDR3aa: CASSYRGMNTEAFF

j_gene: TRBJ1-3
v_gene: TRBV6-1
abundance: NA
d_gene: NA
len: 16
CDR3nt: TGTGCCAGCAGTGAAGCTCGGGGGAGGATTGGAAACACCATATATTTT
CDR3aa: CASSEARGRIGNTIYF

j_gene: TRBJ2-3
v_gene: TRBV21-1
abundance: NA
d_gene: NA
len: 15
CDR3nt: TGTGCCAGCAGCCCCCTGGCACTGCCCTCAGATACGCAGTATTTT
CDR3aa: CASSPLALPSDTQYF

j_gene: TRBJ2-7
v_gene: TRBV2
abundance: NA
d_gene: NA
len: 13
CDR3nt: TGTGCCAGCGGGGGGATCTTCTCCTACGAGCAGTACTTC
CDR3aa: CASGGIFSYEQYF

j_gene: TRBJ1-2
v_gene: TRBV11-2
abundance: NA
d_gene: NA
len: 16
CDR3nt: TGTGCCAGCAGCTTAGTAGGGATAACAGGATTGGATGGCTACACCTTC
CDR3aa: CASSLVGITGLDGYTF

j_gene: TRBJ2-7
v_gene: TRBV7-2
abundance: NA
d_gene: NA
len: 14
CDR3nt: TGTGCCAGCAGCTTAGCCAGGACAGCCGACGAGCAGTACTTC
CDR3aa: CASSLARTADEQYF

j_gene: TRBJ1-1
v_gene: TRBV30
abundance: NA
d_gene: NA
len: 13
CDR3nt: TGTGCCTGGATGGGTCAGGGTCGGACTGAAGCTTTCTTT
CDR3aa: CAWMGQGRTEAFF

j_gene: TRBJ1-2
v_gene: TRBV30
abundance: NA
d_gene: TRBD1
len: 13
CDR3nt: TGTGCCTGGGTTAGACAGGGAAGAGGAGGCTACACCTTC
CDR3aa: CAWVRQGRGGYTF

j_gene: TRBJ2-7
v_gene: TRBV7-9
abundance: NA
d_gene: NA
len: 13
CDR3nt: TGTGCCAGCAGCTCCCAGGGGTTCCACGAGCAGTACTTC
CDR3aa: CASSSQGFHEQYF

j_gene: TRBJ1-1
v_gene: TRBV9
abundance: NA
d_gene: NA
len: 15
CDR3nt: TGTGCCAGCAGCGTAGAATTCGGCGGGAACACTGAAGCTTTCTTT
CDR3aa: CASSVEFGGNTEAFF

j_gene: TRBJ2-7
v_gene: TRBV19
abundance: NA
d_gene: NA
len: 14
CDR3nt: TGTGCCAGTAGTACCAAGGGACATTTCTACGAGCAGTACTTC
CDR3aa: CASSTKGHFYEQYF

j_gene: TRBJ1-1
v_gene: TRBV5-4
abundance: NA
d_gene: NA
len: 13
CDR3nt: TGTGCCAGCAGCTTGTGGGAAATCCCCGAAGCTTTCTTT
CDR3aa: CASSLWEIPEAFF

j_gene: TRBJ1-2
v_gene: TRBV18
abundance: NA
d_gene: TRBD1
len: 17
CDR3nt: TGTGCCAGCTCACCTATCTGGGACAGGGGCTTTAACTATGGCTACACCTTC
CDR3aa: CASSPIWDRGFNYGYTF

j_gene: TRBJ1-5
v_gene: TRBV6-5
abundance: NA
d_gene: NA
len: 15
CDR3nt: TGTGCCAGCATATCCCTGGGGGCGTTCGATCAGCCCCAGCATTTT
CDR3aa: CASISLGAFDQPQHF

j_gene: TRBJ2-1
v_gene: TRBV6-2/TRBV6-3
abundance: NA
d_gene: NA
len: 15
CDR3nt: TGTGCCAGCAGTTACTCTGGCGGGGGCCGCAATGAGCAGTTCTTC
CDR3aa: CASSYSGGGRNEQFF

j_gene: TRBJ1-1
v_gene: TRBV4-2
abundance: NA
d_gene: NA
len: 14
CDR3nt: TGTGCCAGCAGCCAAGATCCCGGGGTGGCTGAAGCTTTCTTT
CDR3aa: CASSQDPGVAEAFF

j_gene: TRBJ2-3
v_gene: TRBV5-1
abundance: NA
d_gene: NA
len: 16
CDR3nt: TGCGCCAGCAGCTTGGATGAGTGGGGCCCCACAGATACGCAGTATTTT
CDR3aa: CASSLDEWGPTDTQYF

j_gene: TRBJ2-7
v_gene: TRBV6-2/TRBV6-3
abundance: NA
d_gene: NA
len: 12
CDR3nt: TGTGCCAGCAGTCGCAGGGATTACGAGCAGTACTTC
CDR3aa: CASSRRDYEQYF

j_gene: TRBJ1-1
v_gene: TRBV13
abundance: NA
d_gene: TRBD1
len: 15
CDR3nt: TGTGCCAGCAGCCTGGGAGAGGGGGCGGGGACTGAAGCTTTCTTT
CDR3aa: CASSLGEGAGTEAFF

j_gene: TRBJ2-2
v_gene: TRBV3-1/TRBV3-2
abundance: NA
d_gene: NA
len: 15
CDR3nt: TGTGCCAGCAGCCCGTGGACCGGTACGTCCGGGGAGCTGTTTTTT
CDR3aa: CASSPWTGTSGELFF

j_gene: TRBJ1-1
v_gene: TRBV6-5
abundance: NA
d_gene: NA
len: 14
CDR3nt: TGTGCCAGCAGTTACGGACGCGGAGGACCCGAAGCTTTCTTT
CDR3aa: CASSYGRGGPEAFF

j_gene: TRBJ2-3
v_gene: TRBV7-8
abundance: NA
d_gene: NA
len: 14
CDR3nt: TGTGCCAGCTCAGTCGGGACTAGCACAGATACGCAGTATTTT
CDR3aa: CASSVGTSTDTQYF

j_gene: TRBJ1-2
v_gene: TRBV28
abundance: few
d_gene: NA
len: 15
CDR3nt: TGTGCCAGCAGTCCCCTTCCCGGGCAGGGGCGAGGCTACACCTTC
CDR3aa: CASSPLPGQGRGYTF

j_gene: TRBJ1-2
v_gene: TRBV6-6
abundance: NA
d_gene: NA
len: 13
CDR3nt: TGTGCCAGCACCAACGACGAGTACTATGGCTACACCTTC
CDR3aa: CASTNDEYYGYTF

j_gene: TRBJ2-5
v_gene: TRBV27
abundance: once
d_gene: NA
len: 16
CDR3nt: TGTGCCAGCAGCTTAGCGGGGACAGCGAACCAAGAGACCCAGTACTTC
CDR3aa: CASSLAGTANQETQYF

j_gene: TRBJ2-7
v_gene: TRBV6-1
abundance: NA
d_gene: NA
len: 16
CDR3nt: TGTGCCAGCAGTGAAGACCCTGGGACTTATCCCTACGAGCAGTACTTC
CDR3aa: CASSEDPGTYPYEQYF

j_gene: TRBJ2-2
v_gene: TRBV25-1
abundance: NA
d_gene: TRBD1
len: 14
CDR3nt: TGTGCCAGCAGTGAAGGGACAGGGGCCGGGGAGCTGTTTTTT
CDR3aa: CASSEGTGAGELFF

j_gene: TRBJ2-1
v_gene: TRBV9
abundance: NA
d_gene: NA
len: 14
CDR3nt: TGTGCCAGCAGCGCCGCGGTCCCAAACAATGAGCAGTTCTTC
CDR3aa: CASSAAVPNNEQFF

j_gene: TRBJ2-7
v_gene: TRBV18
abundance: once
d_gene: TRBD1
len: 15
CDR3nt: TGTGCCAGCTCACCCAAAAGGACAGGGGCGGGGGAGCAGTACTTC
CDR3aa: CASSPKRTGAGEQYF

j_gene: TRBJ2-5
v_gene: TRBV24-1
abundance: NA
d_gene: NA
len: 14
CDR3nt: TGTGCCACCAGTGATCGGGGAGACCGGGAGACCCAGTACTTC
CDR3aa: CATSDRGDRETQYF

j_gene: TRBJ2-3
v_gene: TRBV5-1
abundance: NA
d_gene: NA
len: 15
CDR3nt: TGCGCCAGCAGCTTCCGGAGGCGCGGCACAGATACGCAGTATTTT
CDR3aa: CASSFRRRGTDTQYF

j_gene: TRBJ1-4
v_gene: TRBV5-1
abundance: NA
d_gene: TRBD1
len: 15
CDR3nt: TGCGCCAGCGCGGAGCGGGACAGAGGAAATGAAAAACTGTTTTTT
CDR3aa: CASAERDRGNEKLFF